A single sample is the source of the 19 T cell receptor beta chains below, sequenced in a study of immune evolution from preneoplasia to lung adenocarcinoma. Sequencing used immunoSEQ multiplex PCR; TCRdb keeps in-frame clones, though not all of them. The table records approximately 9,500 clones, 70% to 80% of them present only once. Sequenced material: FFPE minimally invasive lung adenocarcinoma tissue. Receptors were obtained from a person between 65 and 79 years old with lung adenocarcinoma.

This clone is medium-sized within its sample. The chain is built from TRBV4-1 and TRBJ1-1, with D possibly matching TRBD1 (6 bases). Trimming removed 0 bases from V and 4 bases from J, with 18 bases in between. CDR1 and CDR2 (germline): MGHRA, YSYEKL. The CDR3 sequence is 17 residues long. The CDR3: CASSQDSYRARSTEAFF. The CDR3 nucleotides read TGCGCCAGCAGCCAAGATAGTTACAGGGCGAGGAGCACTGAAGCTTTCTTT.

The chain combines TRBV4-1 with TRBJ2-2, with 10 bases aligning to TRBD2. This CDR3 is 18 amino acids long. V dropped 1 base and J dropped 6; count of bases not matched to a gene: 11. The germline CDR1 and CDR2 sequences are MGHRA and YSYEKL. CDR3 bases: TGCGCCAGCAGCCAAGGAGAGCAGCGGGGGGGCCTACCCGGGGAGCTGTTTTTT. As protein: CASSQGEQRGGLPGELFF.

The gene calls are TRBV19 and TRBJ1-5; no clear D gene. The CDR3 has 15 amino acids. Germline CDR1 is LNHDA and CDR2 is SQIVND (reference sequence). V was pared by 5 bases and J by 3 bases, with 14 bases between. The CDR3 DNA reads as TGTGCCAGTAGTCATGCGGACGGAACCAATCAGCCCCAGCATTTT. It yields the protein CASSHADGTNQPQHF.

The chain uses TRBV2 and TRBJ2-1, with D possibly matching TRBD1 (6 bases). The CDR3 is made up of 14 amino acids. The V gene lost 0 bases and the J gene lost 9 bases, with 12 bases spanning the gap. The V gene's germline CDR1 is SNHLY and CDR2 FYNNEI. The CDR3 coding sequence is TGTGCCAGCAGTGAAGCCAGGGGATTGGGTGAGCAGTTCTTC. Amino acids: CASSEARGLGEQFF.

This clone is labeled as medium-sized. The CDR3 bases are TGTGCCAGCAGCTTAGGATACACTGGAACTAATGAAAAACTGTTTTTT. The encoded protein is CASSLGYTGTNEKLFF. The chain recombines TRBV11-2 with TRBJ1-4; D gene uncertain. CDR1 and CDR2 (germline): SGHAT, FQNNGV. The V end was cut by 1 base, the J end by 1 base, with 10 bases between. The CDR3 has 16 residues.

This clone has just one count. The CDR3 DNA reads as TGTGCCAGCAGCCCCGGGACTAGCTTAGCCTACGAGCAGTACTTC. It yields the protein CASSPGTSLAYEQYF. The V and J genes are TRBV11-2 and TRBJ2-7; 9 bases align to TRBD2. Germline V gives CDR1 SGHAT, CDR2 FQNNGV. The ends lost 5 bases at V and 2 bases at J; junction bases unmatched: 7. The CDR3 contains 15 residues.

This clone has more than one count but fewer than ten. CDR3 bases: TGTGCCAGCAGTTTAGCGAATACGCAGTATTTT. It yields the protein CASSLANTQYF. This chain uses TRBV27 with TRBJ2-3; D not certain. Trimming stripped 2 bases from V and 7 bases from J, with 4 bases between. Germline CDR1 reads MNHEY; CDR2 reads SMNVEV (reference sequence). This CDR3 is 11 amino acids long.

The gene calls are TRBV6-1 and TRBJ1-2; 10 nucleotides align to TRBD1. CDR3 length: 16 amino acids. Germline V gene data show CDR1 as MNHNS and CDR2 as SASEGT. V trimming: 4 bases; J trimming: 2 bases; junction bases outside the gene matches: 7. CDR3 in amino acids: CASSGGQGRLNYGYTF. In DNA, the CDR3 is TGTGCCAGCAGTGGGGGACAGGGGCGTTTGAACTATGGCTACACCTTC.

The gene calls are TRBV11-2 and TRBJ2-7, with no clear D. V shed 0 bases and J shed 0 bases, with 9 bases lying between them. CDR3 length: 15 residues. Germline loops: CDR1 SGHAT, CDR2 FQNNGV. The CDR3 reads CASSLEAGFSYEQYF. In nucleotides, the CDR3 is TGTGCCAGCAGCTTAGAGGCAGGATTCTCCTACGAGCAGTACTTC.

The chain employs TRBV11-1 and TRBJ2-1, with a tentative D call TRBD1 (6 bases). The germline CDR1 and CDR2 sequences are SGHAT and FQDESV (reference sequence). Deletions cut 5 bases from V and 0 bases from J, with 11 bases between. This CDR3 is 15 amino acids long. The CDR3: CASSLGQSSYNEQFF. CDR3 coding DNA: TGTGCCAGCAGCCTAGGACAGAGCTCCTACAATGAGCAGTTCTTC. Together with reference TRBV11-1 and TRBJ2-1, the CDR3 gives the full variable domain: EAEVAQSPRYKITEKSQAVAFWCDPISGHATLYWYRQILGQGPELLVQFQDESVVDDSQLPKDRFSAERLKGVDSTLKIQPAELGDSAMYLCASSLGQSSYNEQFFGPGTRLTVL.

The table lists this clone with a few counts. The genes are TRBV11-2 and TRBJ2-1; 7 nucleotides line up with TRBD2. The germline gives CDR1 SGHAT, CDR2 FQNNGV. V lost 5 bases, J lost 13 bases, and 8 bases stayed unmatched. This CDR3 has 12 amino acids. CDR3 in DNA: TGTGCCAGCAGCAGCGGACTAGAAGATCAGTTCTTC. This translates into CASSSGLEDQFF.

The chain couples TRBV27 to TRBJ2-1; 11 bases map to TRBD2. V dropped 6 bases and J dropped 5; count of bases not matched to a gene: 12. Looked up from germline, CDR1 is MNHEY and CDR2 is SMNVEV (reference sequence). The CDR3 has 17 residues. The CDR3 is CASSFDARLAGNNEQFF. In DNA, the CDR3 is TGTGCCAGCAGCTTCGATGCAAGACTAGCGGGGAACAATGAGCAGTTCTTC.

The chain carries TRBV2 and TRBJ2-2, with TRBD1 matching 8 bases. V lost 7 bases and J lost 5; bases outside the gene matches: 12. Germline lookup yields CDR1 SNHLY and CDR2 FYNNEI. The CDR3 covers 16 residues. CDR3 sequence (DNA): TGTGCCAGCACCCGAACCCAGGGGGCGGAGACCGGGGAGCTGTTTTTT. It encodes CASTRTQGAETGELFF.

The genes are TRBV30 and TRBJ1-5; the match to TRBD1 covers 10 bases. The CDR3 spans 15 residues. Germline CDR1 and CDR2: GTSNPN and SVGIG (reference sequence). V shed 0 bases and J 7 bases; nucleotides not matched to a gene: 6. DNA for the CDR3: TGTGCCTGGAGTGTAGGGACAGGGGTAGGGCAGCCCCAGCATTTT. Translation: CAWSVGTGVGQPQHF.

This chain connects TRBV5-1 to TRBJ2-1; D might be TRBD2 (5 bases). The CDR3 sequence is 13 residues long. Germline loops: CDR1 SGHRS, CDR2 YFSETQ. The ends were cut back, 0 bases at V and 8 bases at J, with 9 bases in the middle. This chain's CDR3 is CASSLDGRDEQFF. CDR3 nucleotides: TGCGCCAGCAGCTTGGACGGGCGGGATGAGCAGTTCTTC.

The chain has TRBV2 and TRBJ2-5, with D unclear. Germline CDR1 SNHLY, CDR2 FYNNEI. This CDR3 spans 11 amino acids. V gave up 2 bases and J gave up 5 bases, with 3 bases separating them. The CDR3 spells CASSERETQYF. In DNA, the CDR3 is TGTGCCAGCAGTGAAAGGGAGACCCAGTACTTC.

The genes are TRBV9 and TRBJ1-1; D perhaps matches TRBD1 (6 bases). This CDR3 is 14 amino acids long. V gave up 2 bases and J gave up 0 bases, with 8 bases separating them. Germline V gene sequence: CDR1 SGDLS, CDR2 YYNGEE. For the CDR3, the DNA is TGTGCCAGCAGCGTGTGGACAGTGAACACTGAAGCTTTCTTT. It is translated as CASSVWTVNTEAFF.

The chain joins TRBV6-6 to TRBJ2-2; 10 bases line up with TRBD1. Germline CDR1 is MNHNY and CDR2 is SVGAGI (reference sequence). V gave up 2 bases and J gave up 4 bases; unmatched junction bases: 4. The CDR3 runs 16 residues. The CDR3 loop is CASSYPGQGTTGELFF. The CDR3 coding sequence is TGTGCCAGCAGTTACCCGGGACAGGGGACCACCGGGGAGCTGTTTTTT.

V usage is TRBV25-1 and J usage is TRBJ2-1; D is perhaps TRBD1 (5 bases). This CDR3 region has 16 residues. Trimming took off 8 bases at V and 6 bases at J, with 23 bases between the two ends. The germline V gene has CDR1 MGHDK and CDR2 SYGVNS. The CDR3 sequence is CASDGLGAPSGNEQFF. The CDR3, as DNA: TGTGCCAGCGACGGATTAGGGGCCCCCTCGGGCAATGAGCAGTTCTTC.